Listed here are 29 T cell receptor beta chains from one sample, sequenced in a study of cytomegalovirus exposure and HLA in healthy donors. 13 Jbeta primers and 60 Vbeta primers were used for the PCR. Measured with immunoSEQ multiplex PCR; TCRdb has only the in-frame clones, and not every one. Seen here are 120,000 to 150,000 clones, over 60% observed once, and the top ten hold roughly 1.6%. The sequenced sample consisted of PBMCs. Receptors were obtained from a woman aged 40 to 55 in good health and CMV-seronegative.

This clone was detected only once. The V and J genes are TRBV18 and TRBJ1-2; weak D call: TRBD1 (6 bases). This CDR3 spans 16 amino acids. The ends were cut back, 5 bases at V and 3 bases at J, with 19 bases in the middle. The germline gives CDR1 KGHSH, CDR2 LQKENI. CDR3 protein: CASSEGGGTLHYGYTF. CDR3 bases: TGTGCCAGCTCAGAAGGGGGAGGGACACTCCACTATGGCTACACCTTC.

The chain couples TRBV5-4 to TRBJ1-6; D not resolved. This CDR3 spans 15 amino acids. V was cut by 4 bases and J by 8 bases, with 16 bases left in between. Germline CDR1 is SGHNT and CDR2 is YYREEE (reference sequence). The CDR3 reads CASSPQVNGDSPLHF. The DNA of the CDR3 is TGTGCCAGCAGCCCCCAGGTGAATGGTGATTCACCCCTCCACTTT.

The chain combines TRBV7-9 with TRBJ1-3; D is undetermined. Deletions cut 5 bases from V and 4 bases from J, with 6 bases between. Per the germline V gene, CDR1 is SEHNR and CDR2 is FQNEAQ (reference sequence). The CDR3 consists of 12 residues. Here the CDR3 reads CASSTPGNTIYF. The DNA of the CDR3 is TGTGCCAGCAGCACACCGGGAAACACCATATATTTT.

The rearrangement links TRBV29-1 to TRBJ2-5; D might be TRBD2 (6 bases). Germline CDR1 and CDR2: SQVTM and ANQGSEA. The CDR3 spans 12 residues. Between the trimmed V and J ends, which lost 1 base and 5 bases, there was a span of 8 bases. CDR3 DNA sequence: TGCAGCGTTGAAGCGGGGGAGGAGACCCAGTACTTC. Its protein is CSVEAGEETQYF.

The chain is built from TRBV6-5 and TRBJ2-7; 7 nucleotides agree with TRBD1. The junction had 5 bases not matched to a gene; V was cut back by 5 bases and J by 1 base. From germline, CDR1 is MNHEY and CDR2 SVGAGI. This CDR3 is built from 14 residues. The CDR3 nucleotides are TGTGCCAGCAGTGAAGAGGGACAGTCCTACGAGCAGTACTTC. It encodes CASSEEGQSYEQYF.

This clone was recorded once. The chain is built from TRBV6-5 and TRBJ1-2; 8 nucleotides match TRBD1. This CDR3 spans 13 amino acids. After removal of 2 bases from V and 7 bases from J, the junction contained 3 bases not matched to a gene. The germline V gene encodes CDR1 MNHEY and CDR2 SVGAGI. CDR3 bases: TGTGCCAGCAGTTACCGCCAGGGGGCTGGCTACACCTTC. Translation gives CASSYRQGAGYTF.

This chain joins TRBV28 and TRBJ2-5, with TRBD2 matching over 7 bases. The CDR3 contains 15 residues. Germline CDR1 reads MDHEN; CDR2 reads SYDVKM. V lost 4 bases, J lost 4 bases, and 9 bases stayed unmatched. The CDR3 is CASSSNGGILETQYF. The DNA of the CDR3 is TGTGCCAGCAGTTCCAACGGGGGGATCTTAGAGACCCAGTACTTC.

The chain couples TRBV27 to TRBJ2-4; 10 bases fit TRBD2. The CDR3 spans 17 residues. Germline V gene sequence: CDR1 MNHEY, CDR2 SMNVEV (reference sequence). Trimming cost V 9 bases and J 4 bases; bases outside gene matches: 15. CDR3 DNA: TGTGCCAGTCCGCCCGGGGTTCTAGCGGGGGCTAAAAACATTCAGTACTTC. Protein product: CASPPGVLAGAKNIQYF.

This chain joins TRBV19 and TRBJ1-1; D is unresolved. Germline-derived CDR1 and CDR2 are LNHDA and SQIVND (reference sequence). V was shortened by 6 bases and J by 6 bases, with 17 bases between the two germline ends. The CDR3 loop spans 14 amino acids. Written as DNA, the CDR3 is TGTGCCAGTAGCCTATGGGGAGTAGGGCCTGAAGCTTTCTTT. Its translation: CASSLWGVGPEAFF.

The genes are TRBV2 and TRBJ1-6, with no clear D. The CDR3 runs to 14 residues. The germline CDR1 and CDR2 sequences are SNHLY and FYNNEI. Trimming cost V 7 bases and J 0 bases, with 7 bases left between them. Here the CDR3 reads CASMNSSYNSPLHF. The CDR3 DNA follows: TGTGCCAGCATGAATAGCTCCTATAATTCACCCCTCCACTTT.

This clone was seen a single time. The chain joins TRBV10-2 to TRBJ2-7; 10 bases map to TRBD2. Per germline, CDR1 WSHSY and CDR2 SAAADI. Trimming at V came to 1 base and at J to 5 bases, leaving 2 bases not matched to a gene. The CDR3 is made up of 14 amino acids. The CDR3 nucleotides are TGCGCCAGCAGTGAGTGGCTAGCGGGAGACGAGCAGTACTTC. This encodes CASSEWLAGDEQYF.

J is TRBJ1-1 and V is TRBV28; 7 nucleotides match TRBD1. J gave up 6 bases and V 2 bases, and 0 bases lay outside the gene matches. CDR3 length: 12 residues. Germline V CDR1 and CDR2: MDHEN, SYDVKM. The CDR3 sequence is CASSLQGAEAFF. The CDR3 region has the DNA TGTGCCAGCAGTTTACAGGGGGCTGAAGCTTTCTTT.

The rearrangement uses TRBV6-1 and TRBJ2-1; TRBD2 is a possible D gene (5 bases). CDR1 is MNHNS and CDR2 is SASEGT in the germline V gene. Trimming took 11 bases from V and 5 from J, leaving 16 bases between them. CDR3 size: 13 residues. CDR3 DNA sequence: TGTGCCCTAGCACCGGAGGCGCACAATGAGCAGTTCTTC. Translation: CALAPEAHNEQFF.

Only a few counts were recorded for this clone. This chain joins TRBV9 and TRBJ1-6, with a tentative D call TRBD1 (5 bases). The CDR3 extends over 13 amino acids. CDR1 is SGDLS and CDR2 is YYNGEE in the germline V gene. Deletions cut 1 base from V and 11 bases from J, with 10 bases between. The CDR3 loop is CASSVLGEAPLHF. In DNA, the CDR3 is TGTGCCAGCAGCGTACTGGGGGAGGCACCCCTCCACTTT.

Only a few counts were recorded for this clone. The CDR3 bases are TGTGCCAGCAGTCGGGGGGGCTATGGCTACACCTTC. Its translation is CASSRGGYGYTF. The chain is built from TRBV28 and TRBJ1-2, with a possible D match to TRBD1 (5 bases). Trimming took 5 bases from V and 4 from J, leaving 8 bases between them. Germline-derived CDR1 and CDR2 are MDHEN and SYDVKM. CDR3 length equals 12 residues.

DNA of the CDR3: TGTGCCAGCACCTTACTCCAGGGTGCCGAGCAGTACTTC. Translating gives CASTLLQGAEQYF. This chain joins TRBV6-1 and TRBJ2-7; a weak D match, TRBD1 (5 bases). Trimming cost V 7 bases and J 6 bases, with 16 bases left between them. Germline CDR1 reads MNHNS; CDR2 reads SASEGT. This CDR3 region has 13 residues.

This clone was observed a handful of times. This chain links TRBV27 with TRBJ1-2; D is unresolved. CDR1 is MNHEY and CDR2 is SMNVEV in the germline V gene (reference sequence). Trimming cost V 4 bases and J 6 bases, with 21 bases left between them. The CDR3 contains 16 residues. CDR3 coding DNA: TGTGCCAGCAGTTCCGACGGGTTGCGAAGAGGGCATGGCTACACCTTC. Protein product: CASSSDGLRRGHGYTF.

This clone has only a few counts. This chain links TRBV5-1 with TRBJ2-3; unclear D gene. The V and J ends lost 0 bases and 2 bases respectively, with 7 bases between them. The CDR3 contains 14 residues. The germline gives CDR1 SGHRS, CDR2 YFSETQ. The CDR3 spells CASSLAQITDTQYF. The CDR3 DNA reads as TGCGCCAGCAGCTTGGCCCAAATCACAGATACGCAGTATTTT.

J is TRBJ1-2 and V is TRBV5-1; D ambiguous. CDR3 length: 13 amino acids. Germline CDR1 and CDR2: SGHRS and YFSETQ. Trimming took off 0 bases at V and 5 bases at J, with 8 bases between the two ends. CDR3 nucleotide sequence: TGCGCCAGCAGCTTGGACAGAGATTATGGCTACACCTTC. Translating gives CASSLDRDYGYTF.

In its sample, this clone was seen once. The chain joins TRBV29-1 to TRBJ2-3; 13 bases are shared with TRBD2. Germline CDR1 SQVTM, CDR2 ANQGSEA. This CDR3 comprises 15 residues. The V segment lost 4 bases and the J segment 2 bases; nucleotides outside the gene matches: 3. CDR3 region: CSVGGTSGITDTQYF. The CDR3 DNA sequence: TGCAGCGTTGGGGGGACTAGCGGGATCACAGATACGCAGTATTTT.

The chain carries TRBV18 and TRBJ1-4, with D unclear. This CDR3 contains 15 residues. Germline V gene data show CDR1 as KGHSH and CDR2 as LQKENI. The germline V and J ends were trimmed by 3 bases and 0 bases, with 8 bases remaining between them. The CDR3 region is CASSPSGATNEKLFF. CDR3 coding DNA: TGTGCCAGCTCACCTTCAGGTGCAACTAATGAAAAACTGTTTTTT.

This chain connects TRBV5-1 to TRBJ1-1; D not certain. CDR1 is SGHRS and CDR2 is YFSETQ in the germline V gene. Trimming pared 4 bases from V and 1 base from J, leaving 11 bases between. The CDR3 has 14 amino acids. DNA for the CDR3: TGCGCCAGCAGCCCCGCGCGGGGGAACACTGAAGCTTTCTTT. Translation gives CASSPARGNTEAFF. Full variable domain (rest looked up from reference TRBV5-1 and TRBJ1-1): KAGVTQTPRYLIKTRGQQVTLSCSPISGHRSVSWYQQTPGQGLQFLFEYFSETQRNKGNFPGRFSGRQFSNSRSEMNVSTLELGDSALYLCASSPARGNTEAFFGQGTRLTVV.

This clone was observed a handful of times. This chain joins TRBV6-5 and TRBJ1-1; TRBD1 is a possible D gene (5 bases). V lost 5 bases and J 6 bases, leaving 13 bases between the germline ends. The germline gives CDR1 MNHEY, CDR2 SVGAGI. The CDR3 has 13 residues. CDR3 region: CASSRQGRAEAFF. CDR3 DNA sequence: TGTGCCAGCAGTCGGCAGGGTCGAGCTGAAGCTTTCTTT.

The chain couples TRBV10-1 to TRBJ2-1, with D unclear. Germline CDR1 reads WNHNN; CDR2 reads SYGVQD (reference sequence). This CDR3 contains 11 residues. The CDR3 spells CPITRSDEQFF. As DNA, the CDR3 is TGCCCAATTACGAGGAGCGATGAGCAGTTCTTC.

This clone was seen a few times. This chain connects TRBV6-5 to TRBJ1-1; 7 bases agree with TRBD1. With V trimmed by 4 bases and J by 4 bases, 9 bases remained unmatched. Germline V gene lookup returns CDR1 MNHEY and CDR2 SVGAGI. There are 15 residues in the CDR3. CDR3 coding DNA: TGTGCCAGCAGTTTCGGACAGGCGAGTAGCACTGAAGCTTTCTTT. It yields the protein CASSFGQASSTEAFF.

This chain connects TRBV10-3 to TRBJ2-1; weak D call: TRBD2 (6 bases). Germline CDR1 and CDR2: ENHRY and SYGVKD. The CDR3 totals 16 residues. Trimming removed 0 bases from V and 2 bases from J, with 11 bases in between. The CDR3 here is CAISESGLPPYNEQFF. The CDR3 DNA reads as TGTGCCATCAGTGAGTCGGGACTCCCGCCCTACAATGAGCAGTTCTTC.

The gene calls are TRBV6-1 and TRBJ2-3, with 8 bases lining up with TRBD2. V lost 4 bases and J lost 2; bases outside the gene matches: 8. The germline V gene encodes CDR1 MNHNS and CDR2 SASEGT. The CDR3 totals 16 residues. The CDR3 DNA is TGTGCCAGCAGTGGCCCCCTAGCGGGTTTCACAGATACGCAGTATTTT. Translation: CASSGPLAGFTDTQYF.

The CDR3 DNA reads as TGTGCCAGCAGCTTATCCTCGAGCTCCTACGAGCAGTACTTC. Protein sequence: CASSLSSSSYEQYF. The J gene is TRBJ2-7, the V gene TRBV11-2; D not certain. The ends were cut back, 2 bases at V and 0 bases at J, with 8 bases in the middle. Germline-derived CDR1 and CDR2 are SGHAT and FQNNGV. The CDR3 has 14 residues.

J is TRBJ2-1 and V is TRBV14, with D hard to call. Germline V gene sequence: CDR1 SGHDN, CDR2 FVKESK. V dropped 0 bases and J dropped 10 bases, with 19 bases sitting between them. This CDR3 is built from 16 residues. The CDR3 coding sequence is TGTGCCAGCAGCCAAGATCGACTTTTCGGAACCTTGGAGCAGTTCTTC. As protein: CASSQDRLFGTLEQFF.